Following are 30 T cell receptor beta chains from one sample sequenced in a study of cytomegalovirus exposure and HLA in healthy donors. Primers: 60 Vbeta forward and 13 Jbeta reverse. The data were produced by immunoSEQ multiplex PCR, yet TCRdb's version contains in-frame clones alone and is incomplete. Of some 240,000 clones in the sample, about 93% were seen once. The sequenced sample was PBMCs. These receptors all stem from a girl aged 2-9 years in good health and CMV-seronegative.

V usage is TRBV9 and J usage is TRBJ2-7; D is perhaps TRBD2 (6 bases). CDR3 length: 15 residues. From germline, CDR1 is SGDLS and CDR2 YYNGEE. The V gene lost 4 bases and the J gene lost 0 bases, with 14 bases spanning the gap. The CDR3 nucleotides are TGTGCCAGCAGCTTAGGGACTTCTCCCTCCTACGAGCAGTACTTC. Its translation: CASSLGTSPSYEQYF. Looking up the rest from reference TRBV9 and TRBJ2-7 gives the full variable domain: DSGVTQTPKHLITATGQRVTLRCSPRSGDLSVYWYQQSLDQGLQFLIQYYNGEERAKGNILERFSAQQFPDLHSELNLSSLELGDSALYFCASSLGTSPSYEQYFGPGTRLTVT.

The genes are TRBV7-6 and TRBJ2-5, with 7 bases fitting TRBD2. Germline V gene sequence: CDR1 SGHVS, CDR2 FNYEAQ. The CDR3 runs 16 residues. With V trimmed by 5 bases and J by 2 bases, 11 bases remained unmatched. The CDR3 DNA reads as TGTGCCAGCAGCACCCGTGGGACTACCAATCAAGAGACCCAGTACTTC. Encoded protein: CASSTRGTTNQETQYF.

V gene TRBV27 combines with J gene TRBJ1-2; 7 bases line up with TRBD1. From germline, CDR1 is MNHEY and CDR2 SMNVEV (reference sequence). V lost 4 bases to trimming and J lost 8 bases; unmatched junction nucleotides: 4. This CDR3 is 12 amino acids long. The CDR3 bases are TGTGCCAGCAGTTCGACAGGGATCGGCTACACCTTC. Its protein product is CASSSTGIGYTF.

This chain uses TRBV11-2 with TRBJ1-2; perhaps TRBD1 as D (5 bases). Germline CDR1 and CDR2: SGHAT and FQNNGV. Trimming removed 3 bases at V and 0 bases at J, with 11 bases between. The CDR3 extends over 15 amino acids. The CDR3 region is CASSLTEGPNYGYTF. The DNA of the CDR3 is TGTGCCAGCAGCTTGACAGAAGGCCCTAACTATGGCTACACCTTC.

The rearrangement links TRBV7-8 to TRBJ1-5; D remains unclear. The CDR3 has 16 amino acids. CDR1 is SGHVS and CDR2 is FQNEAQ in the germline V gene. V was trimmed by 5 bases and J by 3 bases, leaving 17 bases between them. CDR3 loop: CASSPKRTGINQPQHF. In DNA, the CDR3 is TGTGCCAGCAGCCCTAAGAGGACGGGAATCAATCAGCCCCAGCATTTT.

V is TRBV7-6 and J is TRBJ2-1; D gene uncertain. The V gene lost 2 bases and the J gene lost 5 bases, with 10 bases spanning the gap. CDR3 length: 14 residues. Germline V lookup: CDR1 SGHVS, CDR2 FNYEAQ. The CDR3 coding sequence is TGTGCCAGCAGCTTATCGGCTAGGAACAATGAGCAGTTCTTC. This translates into CASSLSARNNEQFF.

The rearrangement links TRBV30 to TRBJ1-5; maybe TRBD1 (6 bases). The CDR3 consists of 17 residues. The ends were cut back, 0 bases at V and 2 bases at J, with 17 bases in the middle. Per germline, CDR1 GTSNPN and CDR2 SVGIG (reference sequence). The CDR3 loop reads CAWSVPGGGGGNQPQHF. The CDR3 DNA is TGTGCCTGGAGTGTACCCGGGGGAGGGGGAGGCAATCAGCCCCAGCATTTT.

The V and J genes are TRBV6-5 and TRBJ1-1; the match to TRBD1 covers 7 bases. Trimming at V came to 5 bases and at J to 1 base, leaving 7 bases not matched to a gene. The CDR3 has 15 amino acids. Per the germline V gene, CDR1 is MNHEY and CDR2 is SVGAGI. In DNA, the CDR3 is TGTGCCAGCAGTCTGACGGGACAGCCGAACACTGAAGCTTTCTTT. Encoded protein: CASSLTGQPNTEAFF.

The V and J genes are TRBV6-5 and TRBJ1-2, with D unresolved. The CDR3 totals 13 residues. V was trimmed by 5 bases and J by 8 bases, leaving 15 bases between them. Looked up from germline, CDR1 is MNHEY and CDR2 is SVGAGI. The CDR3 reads CASSDGPSQGYTF. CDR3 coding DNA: TGTGCCAGCAGTGATGGTCCCTCACAAGGCTACACCTTC.

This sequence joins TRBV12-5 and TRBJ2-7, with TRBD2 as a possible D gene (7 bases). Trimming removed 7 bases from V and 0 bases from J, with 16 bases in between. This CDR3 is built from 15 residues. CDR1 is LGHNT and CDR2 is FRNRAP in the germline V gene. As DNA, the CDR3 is TGTGCTAGTGCTCAAGGGGGGGGGAGCTCCTACGAGCAGTACTTC. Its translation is CASAQGGGSSYEQYF.

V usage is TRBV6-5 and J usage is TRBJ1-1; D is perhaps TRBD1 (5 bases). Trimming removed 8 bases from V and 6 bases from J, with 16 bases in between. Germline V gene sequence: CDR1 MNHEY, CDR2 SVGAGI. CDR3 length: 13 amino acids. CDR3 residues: CASVGRGVAEAFF. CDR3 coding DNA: TGTGCCAGCGTGGGGCGTGGGGTCGCTGAAGCTTTCTTT.

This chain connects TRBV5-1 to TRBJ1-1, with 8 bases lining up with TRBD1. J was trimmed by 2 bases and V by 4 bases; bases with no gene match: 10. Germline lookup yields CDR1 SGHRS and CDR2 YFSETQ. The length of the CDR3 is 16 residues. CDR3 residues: CASSLGTGQVNTEAFF. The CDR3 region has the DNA TGCGCCAGCAGCCTAGGGACGGGACAGGTCAACACTGAAGCTTTCTTT. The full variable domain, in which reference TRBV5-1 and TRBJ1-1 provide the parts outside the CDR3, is KAGVTQTPRYLIKTRGQQVTLSCSPISGHRSVSWYQQTPGQGLQFLFEYFSETQRNKGNFPGRFSGRQFSNSRSEMNVSTLELGDSALYLCASSLGTGQVNTEAFFGQGTRLTVV.

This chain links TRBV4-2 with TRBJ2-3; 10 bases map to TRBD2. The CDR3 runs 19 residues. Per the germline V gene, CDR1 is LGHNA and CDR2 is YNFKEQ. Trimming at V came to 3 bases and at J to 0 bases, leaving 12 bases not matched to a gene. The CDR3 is CASSHPPFTSGTSTDTQYF. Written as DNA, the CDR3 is TGTGCCAGCAGCCACCCTCCGTTTACTAGCGGGACTAGCACAGATACGCAGTATTTT.

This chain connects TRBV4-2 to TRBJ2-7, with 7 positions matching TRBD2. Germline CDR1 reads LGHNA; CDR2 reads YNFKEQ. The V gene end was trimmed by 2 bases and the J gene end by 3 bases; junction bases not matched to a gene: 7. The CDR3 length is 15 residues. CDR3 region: CASSQPGTTSYEQYF. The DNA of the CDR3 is TGTGCCAGCAGCCAACCTGGGACTACCAGCTACGAGCAGTACTTC.

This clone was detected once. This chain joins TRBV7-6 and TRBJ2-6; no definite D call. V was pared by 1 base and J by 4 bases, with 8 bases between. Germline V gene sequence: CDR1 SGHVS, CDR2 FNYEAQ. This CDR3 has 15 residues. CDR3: CASSLGGAGANVLTF. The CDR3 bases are TGTGCCAGCAGCTTAGGCGGAGCCGGGGCCAACGTCCTGACTTTC.

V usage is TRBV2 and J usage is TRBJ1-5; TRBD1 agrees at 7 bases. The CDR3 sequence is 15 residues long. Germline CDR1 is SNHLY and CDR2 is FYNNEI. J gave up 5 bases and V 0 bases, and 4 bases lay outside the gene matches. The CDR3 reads CASSEAQGVDQPQHF. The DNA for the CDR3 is TGTGCCAGCAGTGAAGCCCAGGGGGTCGATCAGCCCCAGCATTTT.

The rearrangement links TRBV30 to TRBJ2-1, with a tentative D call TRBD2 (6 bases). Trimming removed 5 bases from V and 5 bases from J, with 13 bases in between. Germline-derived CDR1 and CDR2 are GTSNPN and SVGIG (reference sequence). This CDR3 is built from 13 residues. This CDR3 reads CAWGGSGHNEQFF. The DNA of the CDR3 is TGTGCCTGGGGAGGTAGCGGACACAATGAGCAGTTCTTC.

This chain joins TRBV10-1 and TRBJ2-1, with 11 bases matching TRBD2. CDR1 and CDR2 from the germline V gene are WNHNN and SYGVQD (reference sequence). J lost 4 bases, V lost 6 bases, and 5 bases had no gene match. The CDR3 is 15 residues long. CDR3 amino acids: CASSKTSGRYNEQFF. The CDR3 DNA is TGCGCCAGCAGCAAAACTAGCGGGAGATACAATGAGCAGTTCTTC.

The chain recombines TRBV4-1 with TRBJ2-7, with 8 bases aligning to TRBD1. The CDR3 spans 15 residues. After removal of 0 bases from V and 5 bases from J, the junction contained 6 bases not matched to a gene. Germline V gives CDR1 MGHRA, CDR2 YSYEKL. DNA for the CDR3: TGCGCCAGCAGCCAAGATATCGGACAGGGTCACGAGCAGTACTTC. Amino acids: CASSQDIGQGHEQYF.

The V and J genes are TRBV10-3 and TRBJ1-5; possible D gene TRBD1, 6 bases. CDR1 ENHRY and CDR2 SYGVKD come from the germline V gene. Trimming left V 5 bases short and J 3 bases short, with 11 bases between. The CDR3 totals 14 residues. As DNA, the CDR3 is TGTGCCATCAGTTCAGGGGCCCACAATCAGCCCCAGCATTTT. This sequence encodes CAISSGAHNQPQHF.

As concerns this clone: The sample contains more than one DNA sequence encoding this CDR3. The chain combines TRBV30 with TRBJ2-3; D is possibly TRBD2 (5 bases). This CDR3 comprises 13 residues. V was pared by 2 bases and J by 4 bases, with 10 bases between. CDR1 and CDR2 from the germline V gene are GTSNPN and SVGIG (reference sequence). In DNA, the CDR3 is TGTGCCTGGAGTAAGTGGGGAGCAGATACGCAGTATTTT. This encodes CAWSKWGADTQYF. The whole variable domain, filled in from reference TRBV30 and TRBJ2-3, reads SQTIHQWPATLVQPVGSPLSLECTVEGTSNPNLYWYRQAAGRGLQLLFYSVGIGQISSEVPQNLSASRPQDRQFILSSKKLLLSDSGFYLCAWSKWGADTQYFGPGTRLTVL.

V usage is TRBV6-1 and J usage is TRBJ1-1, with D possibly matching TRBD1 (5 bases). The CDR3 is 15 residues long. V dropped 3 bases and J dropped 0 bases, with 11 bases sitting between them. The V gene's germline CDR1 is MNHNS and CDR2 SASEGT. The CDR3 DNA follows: TGTGCCAGCAGTGATCTGGGCAGGGTGAACACTGAAGCTTTCTTT. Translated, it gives CASSDLGRVNTEAFF.

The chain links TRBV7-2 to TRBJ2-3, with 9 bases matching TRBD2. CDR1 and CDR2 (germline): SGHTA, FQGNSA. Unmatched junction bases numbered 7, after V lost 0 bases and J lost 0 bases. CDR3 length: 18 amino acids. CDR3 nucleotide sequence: TGTGCCAGCAGCTTAGCTGGTTGGCTAGCGGGGAGCACAGATACGCAGTATTTT. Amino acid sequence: CASSLAGWLAGSTDTQYF. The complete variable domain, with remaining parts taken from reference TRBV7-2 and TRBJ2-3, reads GAGVSQSPSNKVTEKGKDVELRCDPISGHTALYWYRQSLGQGLEFLIYFQGNSAPDKSGLPSDRFSAERTGGSVSTLTIQRTQQEDSAVYLCASSLAGWLAGSTDTQYFGPGTRLTVL.

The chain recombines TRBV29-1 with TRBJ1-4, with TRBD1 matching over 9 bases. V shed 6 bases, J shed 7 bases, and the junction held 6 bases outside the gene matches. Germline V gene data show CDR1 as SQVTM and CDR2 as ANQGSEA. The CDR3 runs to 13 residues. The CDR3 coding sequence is TGCAGCGTCCAACAGGGGGCGAGTGAAAAACTGTTTTTT. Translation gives CSVQQGASEKLFF.

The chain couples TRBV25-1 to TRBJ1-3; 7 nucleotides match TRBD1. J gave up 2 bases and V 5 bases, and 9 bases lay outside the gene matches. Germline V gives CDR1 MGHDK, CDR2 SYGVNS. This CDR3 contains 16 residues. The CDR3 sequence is CASSSFDRVTGNTIYF. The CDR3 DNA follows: TGTGCCAGCAGTTCGTTCGACAGGGTTACTGGAAACACCATATATTTT.

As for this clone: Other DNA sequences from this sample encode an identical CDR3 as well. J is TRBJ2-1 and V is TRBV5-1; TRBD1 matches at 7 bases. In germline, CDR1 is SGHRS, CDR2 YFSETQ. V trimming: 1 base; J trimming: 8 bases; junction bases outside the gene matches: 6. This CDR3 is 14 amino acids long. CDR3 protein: CASSLRQGKDEQFF. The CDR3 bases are TGCGCCAGCAGCTTGAGACAGGGAAAGGATGAGCAGTTCTTC. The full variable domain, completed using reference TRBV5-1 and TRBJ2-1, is KAGVTQTPRYLIKTRGQQVTLSCSPISGHRSVSWYQQTPGQGLQFLFEYFSETQRNKGNFPGRFSGRQFSNSRSEMNVSTLELGDSALYLCASSLRQGKDEQFFGPGTRLTVL.

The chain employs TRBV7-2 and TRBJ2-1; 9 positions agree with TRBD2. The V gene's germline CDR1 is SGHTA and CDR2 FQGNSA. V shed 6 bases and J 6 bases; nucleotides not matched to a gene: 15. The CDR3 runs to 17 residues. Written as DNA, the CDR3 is TGTGCCAGCAGGCAGGGACTAGCCGACTTCTGGGGCAATGAGCAGTTCTTC. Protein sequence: CASRQGLADFWGNEQFF. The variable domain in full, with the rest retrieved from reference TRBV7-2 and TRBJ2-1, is GAGVSQSPSNKVTEKGKDVELRCDPISGHTALYWYRQSLGQGLEFLIYFQGNSAPDKSGLPSDRFSAERTGGSVSTLTIQRTQQEDSAVYLCASRQGLADFWGNEQFFGPGTRLTVL.

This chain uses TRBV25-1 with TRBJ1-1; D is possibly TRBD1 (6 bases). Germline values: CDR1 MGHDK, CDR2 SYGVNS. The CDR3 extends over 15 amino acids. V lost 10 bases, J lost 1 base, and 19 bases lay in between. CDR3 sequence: CATQRGEQGNTEAFF. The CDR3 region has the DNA TGTGCCACCCAACGGGGGGAACAGGGGAACACTGAAGCTTTCTTT.

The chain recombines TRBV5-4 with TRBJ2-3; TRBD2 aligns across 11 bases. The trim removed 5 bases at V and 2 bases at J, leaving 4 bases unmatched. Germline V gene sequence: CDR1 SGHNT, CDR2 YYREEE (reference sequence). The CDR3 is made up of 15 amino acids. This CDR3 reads CASSLAGGATDTQYF. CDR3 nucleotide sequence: TGTGCCAGCAGTTTAGCGGGGGGGGCCACAGATACGCAGTATTTT.

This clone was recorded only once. CDR3 residues: CASSLWGSGVGNQPQHF. CDR3 sequence (DNA): TGTGCCAGCAGCTTGTGGGGGTCAGGGGTGGGAAATCAGCCCCAGCATTTT. The J gene is TRBJ1-5, the V gene TRBV5-6; D may be TRBD1 (6 bases). CDR1 and CDR2 from the germline V gene are SGHDT and YYEEEE. The CDR3 sequence is 17 residues long. V was shortened by 1 base and J by 4 bases, with 18 bases between the two germline ends.